This T cell receptor (beta chain) was recorded in a study of cytotoxic CD8 clonotypes in ibrutinib-treated CLL. Remarks on this clone: What it recognizes is unknown.

The repertoire was sequenced with immunoSEQ multiplex PCR; TCRdb's copy has only in-frame clones and lacks some. This sample has around 140,000 clones, with about 76% found just once. The CDR3 is 14 residues long. Trimming took off 2 bases at V and 1 base at J, with 8 bases between the two ends. Germline-derived CDR1 and CDR2 are SGHTA and FQGNSA. Points from the study as a whole: Having risen at ibrutinib response, clonality had fallen back toward baseline by progression.

This specimen consisted of PBMCs, obtained after 24 months of ibrutinib treatment. The V gene is TRBV7-2, the J gene TRBJ2-5; unclear D gene. The receptor's source is a human donor with chronic lymphocytic leukemia. Here the CDR3 reads CASSLSQAQETQYF. Here the CDR3 DNA reads TGTGCCAGCAGCTTATCGCAGGCCCAAGAGACCCAGTACTTC. Filled out from reference TRBV7-2 and TRBJ2-5, the complete variable domain reads GAGVSQSPSNKVTEKGKDVELRCDPISGHTALYWYRQSLGQGLEFLIYFQGNSAPDKSGLPSDRFSAERTGGSVSTLTIQRTQQEDSAVYLCASSLSQAQETQYFGPGTRLLVL.